This T cell receptor beta chain was obtained from a study of T cell repertoires in cytomegalovirus infection. The junction had 8 bases not matched to a gene; V was cut back by 3 bases and J by 4 bases. CDR1 SGHTA and CDR2 FQGNSA come from the germline V gene. The CDR3 covers 16 residues. Study-wide points: Adding up the frequency of public TCR beta families identified people who carried CMV plus the relevant HLA.

MiXCR, run by TCRdb on the reads, gives a single entry per CDR3 protein. Counted here are roughly 180,000 distinct CDR3 sequences, about 20% occurring once; the ten biggest clones make up around a quarter. With respect to this clonotype: Its antigen is unidentified.

The chain carries TRBV7-2 and TRBJ2-3; 9 nucleotides line up with TRBD1. Specimen: CD8+ T cells from cultured PBMCs, collected from culture after CMV antigen stimulation. The sequence was obtained from a human donor in good health (CMV status not recorded). Some clones in this sample may be carry-over from other donors' samples. CDR3 DNA sequence: TGTGCCAGCAGCTTCACGACAGGGGGACCATCAGATACGCAGTATTTT. It yields the protein CASSFTTGGPSDTQYF.